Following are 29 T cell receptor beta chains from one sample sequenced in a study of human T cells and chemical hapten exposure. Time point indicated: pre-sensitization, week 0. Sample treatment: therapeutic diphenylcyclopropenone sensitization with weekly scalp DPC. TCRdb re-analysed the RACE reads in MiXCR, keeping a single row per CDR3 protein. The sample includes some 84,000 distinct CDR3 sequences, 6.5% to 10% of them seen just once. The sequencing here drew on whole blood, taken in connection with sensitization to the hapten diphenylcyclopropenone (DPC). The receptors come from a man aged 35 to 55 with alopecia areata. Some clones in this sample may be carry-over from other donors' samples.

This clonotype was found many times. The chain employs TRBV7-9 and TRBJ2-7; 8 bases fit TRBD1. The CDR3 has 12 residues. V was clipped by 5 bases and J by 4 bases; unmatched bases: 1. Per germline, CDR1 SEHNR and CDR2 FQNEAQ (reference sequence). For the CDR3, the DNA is TGTGCCAGCAGCGGACAGGGTTACGAGCAGTACTTC. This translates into CASSGQGYEQYF.

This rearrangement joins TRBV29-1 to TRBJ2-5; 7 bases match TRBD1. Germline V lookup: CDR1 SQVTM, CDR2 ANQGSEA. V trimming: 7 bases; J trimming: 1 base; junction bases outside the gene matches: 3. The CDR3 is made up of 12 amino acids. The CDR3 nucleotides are TGCAGCGCCCGACAGGGCCAAGAGACCCAGTACTTC. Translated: CSARQGQETQYF.

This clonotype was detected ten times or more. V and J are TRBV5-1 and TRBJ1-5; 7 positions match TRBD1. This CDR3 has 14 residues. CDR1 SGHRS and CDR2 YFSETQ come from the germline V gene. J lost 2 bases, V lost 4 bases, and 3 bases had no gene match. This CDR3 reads CASSRDSGNQPQHF. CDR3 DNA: TGCGCCAGCAGCCGGGACAGCGGCAATCAGCCCCAGCATTTT. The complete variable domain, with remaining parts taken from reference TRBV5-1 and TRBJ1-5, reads KAGVTQTPRYLIKTRGQQVTLSCSPISGHRSVSWYQQTPGQGLQFLFEYFSETQRNKGNFPGRFSGRQFSNSRSEMNVSTLELGDSALYLCASSRDSGNQPQHFGDGTRLSIL.

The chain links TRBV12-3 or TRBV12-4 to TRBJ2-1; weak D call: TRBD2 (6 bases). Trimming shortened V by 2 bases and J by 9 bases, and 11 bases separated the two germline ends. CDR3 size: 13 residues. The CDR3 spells CASSLLRESEQFF. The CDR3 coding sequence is TGTGCCAGCAGTTTACTCCGGGAGAGTGAGCAGTTCTTC.

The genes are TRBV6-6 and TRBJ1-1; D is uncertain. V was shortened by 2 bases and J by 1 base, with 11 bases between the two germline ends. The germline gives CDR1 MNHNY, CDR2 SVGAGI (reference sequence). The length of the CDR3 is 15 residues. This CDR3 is CASSYGMVPNTEAFF. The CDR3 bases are TGTGCCAGCAGTTACGGTATGGTCCCGAACACTGAAGCTTTCTTT.

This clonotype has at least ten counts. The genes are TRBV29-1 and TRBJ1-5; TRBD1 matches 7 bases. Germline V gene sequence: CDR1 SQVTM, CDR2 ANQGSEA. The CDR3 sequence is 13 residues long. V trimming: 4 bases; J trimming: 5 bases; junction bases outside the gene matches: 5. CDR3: CSVAGGGDQPQHF. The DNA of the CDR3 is TGCAGCGTTGCAGGGGGAGGGGATCAGCCCCAGCATTTT. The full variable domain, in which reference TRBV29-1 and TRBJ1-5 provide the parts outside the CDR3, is SAVISQKPSRDICQRGTSLTIQCQVDSQVTMMFWYRQQPGQSLTLIATANQGSEATYESGFVIDKFPISRPNLTFSTLTVSNMSPEDSSIYLCSVAGGGDQPQHFGDGTRLSIL.

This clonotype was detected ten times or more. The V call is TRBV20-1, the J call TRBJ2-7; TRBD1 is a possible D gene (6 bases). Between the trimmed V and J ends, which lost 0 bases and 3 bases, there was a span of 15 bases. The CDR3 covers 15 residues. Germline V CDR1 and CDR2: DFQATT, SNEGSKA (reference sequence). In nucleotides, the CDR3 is TGCAGTGCTAGAGATCCGGGACACCCGTTCTACGAGCAGTACTTC. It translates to CSARDPGHPFYEQYF.

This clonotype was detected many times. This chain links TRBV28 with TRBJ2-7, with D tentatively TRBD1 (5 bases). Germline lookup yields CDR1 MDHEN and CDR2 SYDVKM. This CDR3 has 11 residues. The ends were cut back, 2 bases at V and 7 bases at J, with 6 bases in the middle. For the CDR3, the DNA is TGTGCCAGCAGTTTAAGACAGGAGCAGTACTTC. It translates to CASSLRQEQYF.

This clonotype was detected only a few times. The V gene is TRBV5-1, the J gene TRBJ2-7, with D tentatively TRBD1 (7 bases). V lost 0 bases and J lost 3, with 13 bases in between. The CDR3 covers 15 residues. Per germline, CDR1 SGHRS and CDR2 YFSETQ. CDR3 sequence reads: CASSLGGGTDYEQYF. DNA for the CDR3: TGCGCCAGCAGCTTGGGGGGCGGGACAGACTACGAGCAGTACTTC. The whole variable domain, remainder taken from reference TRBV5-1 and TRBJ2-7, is KAGVTQTPRYLIKTRGQQVTLSCSPISGHRSVSWYQQTPGQGLQFLFEYFSETQRNKGNFPGRFSGRQFSNSRSEMNVSTLELGDSALYLCASSLGGGTDYEQYFGPGTRLTVT.

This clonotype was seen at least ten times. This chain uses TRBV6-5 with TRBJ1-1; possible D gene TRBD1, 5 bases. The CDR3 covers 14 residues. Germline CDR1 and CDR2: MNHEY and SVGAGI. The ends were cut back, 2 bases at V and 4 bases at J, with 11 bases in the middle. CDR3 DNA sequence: TGTGCCAGCAGTTACCAGGGAGAGGGCACTGAAGCTTTCTTT. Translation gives CASSYQGEGTEAFF.

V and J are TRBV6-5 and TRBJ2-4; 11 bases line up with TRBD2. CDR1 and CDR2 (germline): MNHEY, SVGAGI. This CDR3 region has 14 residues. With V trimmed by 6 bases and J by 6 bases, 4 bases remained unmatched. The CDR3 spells CASSRGLAGNIQYF. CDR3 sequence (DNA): TGTGCCAGCAGCCGCGGACTAGCGGGAAACATTCAGTACTTC.

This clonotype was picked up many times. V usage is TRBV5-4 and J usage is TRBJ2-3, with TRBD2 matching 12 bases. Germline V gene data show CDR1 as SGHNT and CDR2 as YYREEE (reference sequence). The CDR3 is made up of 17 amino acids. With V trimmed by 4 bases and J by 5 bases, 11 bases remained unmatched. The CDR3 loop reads CASSVAGTSGLGDTQYF. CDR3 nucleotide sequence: TGTGCCAGCAGCGTCGCCGGGACTAGCGGGCTAGGAGATACGCAGTATTTT.

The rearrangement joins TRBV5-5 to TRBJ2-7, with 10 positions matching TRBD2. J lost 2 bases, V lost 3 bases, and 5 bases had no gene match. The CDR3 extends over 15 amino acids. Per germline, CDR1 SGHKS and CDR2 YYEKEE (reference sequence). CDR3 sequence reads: CASSSPLAGPYEQYF. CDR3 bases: TGTGCCAGCAGCTCCCCACTAGCGGGGCCCTACGAGCAGTACTTC. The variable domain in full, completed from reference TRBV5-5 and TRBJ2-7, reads DAGVTQSPTHLIKTRGQQVTLRCSPISGHKSVSWYQQVLGQGPQFIFQYYEKEERGRGNFPDRFSARQFPNYSSELNVNALLLGDSALYLCASSSPLAGPYEQYFGPGTRLTVT.

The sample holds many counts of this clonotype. The CDR3 DNA sequence: TGCAGCGGAGCGGGAGGGCTGTTACTCCGCACAGATACGCAGTATTTT. This sequence encodes CSGAGGLLLRTDTQYF. The V gene is TRBV29-1, the J gene TRBJ2-3; 10 nucleotides align to TRBD2. CDR3 length: 16 amino acids. J gave up 1 base and V 7 bases, and 11 bases lay outside the gene matches. CDR1 and CDR2 from the germline V gene are SQVTM and ANQGSEA.

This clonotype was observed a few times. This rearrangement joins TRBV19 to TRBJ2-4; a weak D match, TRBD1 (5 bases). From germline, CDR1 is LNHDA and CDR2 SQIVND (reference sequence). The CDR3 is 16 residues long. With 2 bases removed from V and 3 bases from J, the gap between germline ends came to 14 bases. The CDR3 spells CASSIPPQGGKNIQYF. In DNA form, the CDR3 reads TGTGCCAGTAGTATACCCCCTCAGGGTGGCAAAAACATTCAGTACTTC.

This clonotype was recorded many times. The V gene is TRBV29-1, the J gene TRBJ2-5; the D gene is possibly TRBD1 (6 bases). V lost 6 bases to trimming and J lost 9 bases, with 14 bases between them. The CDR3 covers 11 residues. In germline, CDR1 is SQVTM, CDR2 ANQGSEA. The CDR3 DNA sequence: TGCAGCGTGGCAGGGGCGCCGGCCCAGTACTTC. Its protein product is CSVAGAPAQYF.

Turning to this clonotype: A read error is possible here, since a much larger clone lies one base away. CDR3 in amino acids: CASSFGGIEVGEQYV. For the CDR3, the DNA is TGTGCCAGCAGCTTTGGCGGAATAGAGGTCGGCGAGCAGTACGTC. This chain uses TRBV7-2 with TRBJ2-7, with unresolved D. V was shortened by 3 bases and J by 6 bases, with 18 bases between the two germline ends. CDR1 SGHTA and CDR2 FQGNSA come from the germline V gene. This CDR3 contains 15 residues.

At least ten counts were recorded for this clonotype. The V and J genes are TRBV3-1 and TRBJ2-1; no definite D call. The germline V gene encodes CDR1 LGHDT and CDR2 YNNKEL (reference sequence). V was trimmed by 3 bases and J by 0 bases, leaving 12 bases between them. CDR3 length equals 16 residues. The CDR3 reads CASSHRGTFSYNEQFF. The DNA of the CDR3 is TGTGCCAGCAGCCACCGCGGAACCTTCTCCTACAATGAGCAGTTCTTC.

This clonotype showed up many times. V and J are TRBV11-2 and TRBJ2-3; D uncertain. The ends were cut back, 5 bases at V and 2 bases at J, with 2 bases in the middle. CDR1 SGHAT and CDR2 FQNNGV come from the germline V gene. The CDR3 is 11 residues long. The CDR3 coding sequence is TGTGCCAGCAGCCACACAGATACGCAGTATTTT. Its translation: CASSHTDTQYF.

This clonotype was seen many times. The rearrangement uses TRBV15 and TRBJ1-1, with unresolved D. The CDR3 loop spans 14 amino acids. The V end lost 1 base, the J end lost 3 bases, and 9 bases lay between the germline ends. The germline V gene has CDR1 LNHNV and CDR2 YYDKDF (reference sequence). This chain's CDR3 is CATSRALGDTEAFF. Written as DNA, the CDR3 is TGTGCCACCAGCAGAGCTCTGGGAGACACTGAAGCTTTCTTT.

CDR3 sequence: CASSASRVGEQFF. The CDR3 DNA follows: TGTGCCAGCAGCGCCTCAAGAGTCGGTGAGCAGTTCTTC. The rearrangement uses TRBV7-3 and TRBJ2-1; D gene uncertain. V gave up 5 bases and J gave up 9 bases, with 14 bases separating them. This CDR3 is built from 13 residues. CDR1 is SGHTA, CDR2 FQGTGA, per germline.

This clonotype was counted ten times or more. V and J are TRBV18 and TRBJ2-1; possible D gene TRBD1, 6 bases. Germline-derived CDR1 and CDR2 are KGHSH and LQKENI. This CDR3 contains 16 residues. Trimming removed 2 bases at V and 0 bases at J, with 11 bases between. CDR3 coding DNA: TGTGCCAGCTCACCAAACAGGGCAAGCTCCTACAATGAGCAGTTCTTC. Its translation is CASSPNRASSYNEQFF. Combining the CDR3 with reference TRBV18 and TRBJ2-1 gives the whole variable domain NAGVMQNPRHLVRRRGQEARLRCSPMKGHSHVYWYRQLPEEGLKFMVYLQKENIIDESGMPKERFSAEFPKEGPSILRIQQVVRGDSAAYFCASSPNRASSYNEQFFGPGTRLTVL.

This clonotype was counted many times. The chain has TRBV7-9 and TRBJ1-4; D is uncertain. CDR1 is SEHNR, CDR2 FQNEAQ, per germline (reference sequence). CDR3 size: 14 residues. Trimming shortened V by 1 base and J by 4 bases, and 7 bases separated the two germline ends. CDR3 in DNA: TGTGCCAGCAGCTTAGATGACGGTAATGAAAAACTGTTTTTT. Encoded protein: CASSLDDGNEKLFF. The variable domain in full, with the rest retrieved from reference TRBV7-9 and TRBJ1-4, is DTGVSQNPRHKITKRGQNVTFRCDPISEHNRLYWYRQTLGQGPEFLTYFQNEAQLEKSRLLSDRFSAERPKGSFSTLEIQRTEQGDSAMYLCASSLDDGNEKLFFGSGTQLSVL.

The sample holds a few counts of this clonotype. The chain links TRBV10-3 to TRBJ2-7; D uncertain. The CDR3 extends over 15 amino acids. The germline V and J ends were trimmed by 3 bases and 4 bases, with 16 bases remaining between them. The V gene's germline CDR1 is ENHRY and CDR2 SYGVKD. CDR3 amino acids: CAISESPASRYEQYF. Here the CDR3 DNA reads TGTGCCATCAGTGAATCGCCAGCTAGTCGGTACGAGCAGTACTTC.

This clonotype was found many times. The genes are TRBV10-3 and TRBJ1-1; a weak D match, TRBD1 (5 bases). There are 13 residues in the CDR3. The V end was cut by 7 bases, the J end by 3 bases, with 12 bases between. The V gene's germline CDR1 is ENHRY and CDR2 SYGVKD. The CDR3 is CAITGTGDTEAFF. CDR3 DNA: TGTGCCATCACCGGAACAGGAGACACTGAAGCTTTCTTT.

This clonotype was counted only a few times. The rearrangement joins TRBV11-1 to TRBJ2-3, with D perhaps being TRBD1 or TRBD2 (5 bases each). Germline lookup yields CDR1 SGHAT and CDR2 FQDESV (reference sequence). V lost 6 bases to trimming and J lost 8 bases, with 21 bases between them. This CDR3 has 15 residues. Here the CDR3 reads CASSPRGQDGGTQYF. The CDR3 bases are TGTGCCAGCAGTCCGAGAGGGCAGGATGGGGGTACGCAGTATTTT.

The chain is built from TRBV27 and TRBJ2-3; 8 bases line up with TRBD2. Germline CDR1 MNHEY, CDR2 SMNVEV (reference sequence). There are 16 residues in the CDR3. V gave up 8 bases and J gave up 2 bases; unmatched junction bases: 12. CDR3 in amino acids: CASGPGGPTSTDTQYF. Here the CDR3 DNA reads TGTGCCAGCGGGCCGGGAGGGCCTACATCCACAGATACGCAGTATTTT.

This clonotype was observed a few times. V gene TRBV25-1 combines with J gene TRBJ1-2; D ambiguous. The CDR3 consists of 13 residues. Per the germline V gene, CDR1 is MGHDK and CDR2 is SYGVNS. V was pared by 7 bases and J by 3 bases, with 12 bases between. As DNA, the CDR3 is TGTGCCAGCACTTCGCCGGAAGACTATGGCTACACCTTC. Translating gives CASTSPEDYGYTF.

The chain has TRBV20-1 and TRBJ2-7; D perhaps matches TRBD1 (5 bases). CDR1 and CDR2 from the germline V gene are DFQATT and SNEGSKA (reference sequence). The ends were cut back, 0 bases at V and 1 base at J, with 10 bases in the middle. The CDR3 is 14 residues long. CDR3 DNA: TGCAGTGCTAGAGACCGTTCAGGGTCCTACGAGCAGTACTTC. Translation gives CSARDRSGSYEQYF.